This T cell receptor beta chain stems from a study of technical replicates of blood from several donors. Profiled with immunoSEQ multiplex PCR; TCRdb holds only in-frame clones, not every one. In the table there are 40,000 to 60,000 clones, 80% to 95% of which are singletons. The sequence derives from a human donor in good health. Some clones in this sample may be carry-over from other donors' samples. The specimen sequenced was PBMCs.

The CDR3 DNA is TGTGCCAGCAGTGAATCCTGGACAGGGCGGGTGGGTGGCTACACCTTC. Its protein product is CASSESWTGRVGGYTF. The chain carries TRBV6-1 and TRBJ1-2; the match to TRBD1 covers 8 bases. Losses at the gene ends were 2 bases for V and 7 bases for J; bases not matched to a gene: 12. CDR1 and CDR2 from the germline V gene are MNHNS and SASEGT. The length of the CDR3 is 16 residues.